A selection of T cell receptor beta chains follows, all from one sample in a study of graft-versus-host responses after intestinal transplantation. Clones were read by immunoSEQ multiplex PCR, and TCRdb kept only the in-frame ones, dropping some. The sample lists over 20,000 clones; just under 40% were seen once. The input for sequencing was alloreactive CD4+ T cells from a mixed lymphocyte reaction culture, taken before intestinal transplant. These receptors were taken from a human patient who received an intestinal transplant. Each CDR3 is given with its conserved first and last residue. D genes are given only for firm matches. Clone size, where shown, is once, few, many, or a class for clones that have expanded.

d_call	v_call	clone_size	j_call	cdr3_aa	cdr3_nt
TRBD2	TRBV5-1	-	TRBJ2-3	CASSALAGGADTQYF	TGCGCCAGCAGCGCGCTAGCGGGAGGGGCAGATACGCAGTATTTT
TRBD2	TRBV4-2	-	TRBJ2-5	CASSRTGTSPLTQYF	TGTGCCAGCAGCCGAACCGGGACTAGCCCCCTGACCCAGTACTTC
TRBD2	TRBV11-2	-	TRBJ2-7	CASSIGTSGGTYEQYF	TGTGCCAGCAGCATTGGGACTAGCGGGGGAACTTACGAGCAGTACTTC
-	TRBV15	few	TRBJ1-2	CATSRDLRTVNYGYTF	TGTGCCACCAGCAGAGATCTCCGGACAGTTAACTATGGCTACACCTTC
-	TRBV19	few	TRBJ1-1	CASMSQVLNTEAFF	TGTGCCAGTATGTCGCAGGTTTTGAACACTGAAGCTTTCTTT
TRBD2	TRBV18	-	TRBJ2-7	CASSRTSYEQYF	TGTGCCAGCTCTCGGACTAGCTACGAGCAGTACTTC
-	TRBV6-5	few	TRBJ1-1	CASRKDVVGGTEAFF	TGTGCCAGCAGAAAAGATGTAGTAGGGGGCACTGAAGCTTTCTTT
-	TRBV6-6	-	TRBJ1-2	CASSHYGYTF	TGTGCCAGCAGTCATTATGGCTACACCTTC
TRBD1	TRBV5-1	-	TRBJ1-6	CASTGTDNSPLHF	TGCGCCAGCACCGGGACAGATAATTCACCCCTCCACTTT
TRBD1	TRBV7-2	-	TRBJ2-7	CASSIGTGGYEQYF	TGTGCCAGCAGCATCGGGACAGGGGGCTACGAGCAGTACTTC
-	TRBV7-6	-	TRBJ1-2	CASSARNESRKYGYTF	TGTGCCAGCAGCGCGCGTAATGAATCTCGAAAGTATGGCTACACCTTC
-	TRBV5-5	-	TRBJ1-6	CASSLVQYNSPLHF	TGTGCCAGCAGCTTGGTACAGTATAATTCACCCCTCCACTTT
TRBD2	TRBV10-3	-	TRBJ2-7	CAIRGGTSYEQYF	TGTGCCATCAGGGGAGGGACTAGCTACGAGCAGTACTTC
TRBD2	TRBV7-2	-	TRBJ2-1	CASSLGLAGVYNEQFF	TGTGCCAGCAGCTTAGGGTTAGCGGGCGTCTACAATGAGCAGTTCTTC
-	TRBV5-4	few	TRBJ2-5	CASSLWLGETQYF	TGTGCCAGCAGCTTGTGGCTAGGAGAGACCCAGTACTTC